The clone carrying this TCR beta chain was picked up a small number of times. Antigen specificity is unknown. TCRdb fed the RT-PCR reads into MiXCR, producing one record per CDR3 protein. The data show approximately 490,000 distinct CDR3 sequences, approximately 7.2% seen once. The data derive from a study of response to subunit inactivated influenza vaccine. CDR3 length equals 14 residues. J gave up 8 bases and V 7 bases, and 4 bases lay outside the gene matches. Per germline, CDR1 MNHNS and CDR2 SASEGT. Study results and limitations: Every seasonal influenza vaccination brings in few new T cells, the authors suggested.

The receptor was isolated from a man aged 50 to 69 who received an inactivated influenza vaccine. J is TRBJ2-4 and V is TRBV6-1; 14 bases map to TRBD2. The source was PBMCs from blood, collected about 24 months after vaccination. The CDR3 region is CASTGLAGVYIQYF. In nucleotides, the CDR3 is TGTGCCAGCACGGGACTAGCGGGAGTTTACATTCAGTACTTC.